This T cell receptor beta chain was found in a study of T cells after yellow fever vaccination. Synthesis of TCR cDNA relied on 5'RACE template switching, which attached a universal primer site and UMIs. TCRdb reprocessed the 5' RACE reads via MiXCR and lists one record per CDR3 protein. The data show 550,000 to 750,000 distinct CDR3 sequences, about 14% seen once. In the case of this clonotype: What it recognizes is unknown.

Study-wide findings and caveats: Just a small share of clonotypes turned up in the CD4 compartment as well as the CD8 compartment.

With V trimmed by 7 bases and J by 0 bases, 9 bases remained unmatched. This CDR3 has 17 residues. The germline CDR1 and CDR2 sequences are SGHVS and FQNEAQ. This specimen was PBMCs, taken on the day of the yellow fever booster vaccination. This rearrangement joins TRBV7-8 to TRBJ2-6; the match to TRBD1 covers 7 bases. This clonotype was obtained from a man aged 30 to 39 who received the YFV17D yellow fever vaccine. CDR3 sequence reads: CASNPGQILSGANVLTF. CDR3 bases: TGTGCCAGCAATCCGGGACAGATTCTCTCTGGGGCCAACGTCCTGACTTTC.